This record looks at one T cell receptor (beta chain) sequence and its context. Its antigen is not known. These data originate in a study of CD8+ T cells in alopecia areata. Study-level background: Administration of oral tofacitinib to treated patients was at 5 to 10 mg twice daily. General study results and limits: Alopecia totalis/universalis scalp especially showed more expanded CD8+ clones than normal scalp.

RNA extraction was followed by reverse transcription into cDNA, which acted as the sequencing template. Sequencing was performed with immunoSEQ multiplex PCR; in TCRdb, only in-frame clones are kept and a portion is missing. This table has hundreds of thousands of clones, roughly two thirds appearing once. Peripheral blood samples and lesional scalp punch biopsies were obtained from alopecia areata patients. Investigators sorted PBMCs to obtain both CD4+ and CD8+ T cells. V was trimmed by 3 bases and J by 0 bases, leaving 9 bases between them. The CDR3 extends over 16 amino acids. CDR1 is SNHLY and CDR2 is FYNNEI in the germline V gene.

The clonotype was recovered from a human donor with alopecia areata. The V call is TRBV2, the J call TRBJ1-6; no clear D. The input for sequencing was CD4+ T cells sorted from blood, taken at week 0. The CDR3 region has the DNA TGTGCCAGCAGTGATGGCATAAGCTCCTATAATTCACCCCTCCACTTT. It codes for CASSDGISSYNSPLHF.